The rows below give T cell receptor beta chains drawn from one sample of a study of regulatory T cells in long-lasting Graves disease. Each CDR3 protein gets one entry after TCRdb re-called the multiplex PCR reads with MiXCR. The table records about 420,000 distinct CDR3 sequences, about 15% of them present only once. This sample was shared with a second study, whose subject was T cells in Graves' hyperthyroidism and ophthalmopathy.

The sample in question was peripheral blood mononuclear cells (PBMCs), obtained at new diagnosis, from a patient treated with antithyroid drugs. The source is a woman younger than 30 with Graves disease. CDR3s include the opening cysteine and the closing phenylalanine or tryptophan. The D gene is left open where the match is weak. Not every row has a clone size; where given, it reads once, few, many or a size class.

J gene: TRBJ1-6; D gene: .; CDR3 length: 15; V gene: TRBV10-3; clone size: few; CDR3 protein: CAISESKGENSPLHF; CDR3 DNA: TGTGCCATCAGTGAGTCGAAAGGGGAGAATTCACCCCTCCACTTT
J gene: TRBJ2-3; D gene: TRBD1; CDR3 length: 15; V gene: TRBV20-1; clone size: .; CDR3 protein: CSARRDRVQADTQYF; CDR3 DNA: TGCAGTGCTAGAAGGGACAGGGTTCAGGCAGATACGCAGTATTTT
J gene: TRBJ2-1; D gene: TRBD2; CDR3 length: 18; V gene: TRBV7-8; clone size: many; CDR3 protein: CASSYRTSGIGDNNEQFF; CDR3 DNA: TGTGCCAGCAGCTACCGGACTAGCGGGATAGGGGACAACAATGAGCAGTTCTTC
J gene: TRBJ2-1; D gene: .; CDR3 length: 13; V gene: TRBV7-3; clone size: few; CDR3 protein: CASSLTSPETLYF; CDR3 DNA: TGTGCCAGCAGCTTAACTTCTCCAGAGACCCTGTACTTC
J gene: TRBJ2-7; D gene: .; CDR3 length: 12; V gene: TRBV30; clone size: many; CDR3 protein: CAWKGTALEQYF; CDR3 DNA: TGTGCCTGGAAGGGGACCGCCCTTGAGCAGTACTTC
J gene: TRBJ2-7; D gene: TRBD2; CDR3 length: 12; V gene: TRBV2; clone size: many; CDR3 protein: CASRTSDYEQYF; CDR3 DNA: TGTGCCAGCAGGACTAGCGACTACGAGCAGTACTTC
J gene: TRBJ2-3; D gene: TRBD2; CDR3 length: 13; V gene: TRBV2; clone size: many; CDR3 protein: CASGGRAPDTQYF; CDR3 DNA: TGTGCCAGCGGTGGGAGGGCCCCAGATACGCAGTATTTT
J gene: TRBJ1-4; D gene: .; CDR3 length: 21; V gene: TRBV28; clone size: many; CDR3 protein: CASSLSEMGYLESSDNEKLFF; CDR3 DNA: TGTGCCAGCAGTCTTAGCGAAATGGGGTACTTGGAGTCTAGCGATAATGAAAAACTGTTTTTT
J gene: TRBJ2-3; D gene: .; CDR3 length: 14; V gene: TRBV20-1; clone size: .; CDR3 protein: CSAPGRSITDTQYF; CDR3 DNA: TGCAGTGCTCCCGGCCGCTCGATCACAGATACGCAGTATTTT
J gene: TRBJ2-1; D gene: TRBD1; CDR3 length: 14; V gene: TRBV5-1; clone size: .; CDR3 protein: CASSGRDRANEQFF; CDR3 DNA: TGCGCCAGCAGCGGGCGGGACAGGGCCAATGAGCAGTTCTTC
J gene: TRBJ1-5; D gene: .; CDR3 length: 14; V gene: TRBV28; clone size: many; CDR3 protein: CASSPPDSNQPQHF; CDR3 DNA: TGTGCCAGCAGCCCCCCGGATAGCAATCAGCCCCAGCATTTT
J gene: TRBJ2-7; D gene: .; CDR3 length: 15; V gene: TRBV5-1; clone size: many; CDR3 protein: CASSQSPGRAYEQYF; CDR3 DNA: TGCGCCAGCAGCCAATCCCCAGGGCGGGCCTACGAGCAGTACTTC
J gene: TRBJ1-2; D gene: .; CDR3 length: 13; V gene: TRBV10-3; clone size: .; CDR3 protein: CAISEGDNYGYTF; CDR3 DNA: TGTGCCATCAGTGAGGGGGACAACTATGGCTACACCTTC
J gene: TRBJ1-2; D gene: .; CDR3 length: 13; V gene: TRBV18; clone size: many; CDR3 protein: CASSPNLGPPNTF; CDR3 DNA: TGTGCCAGCTCACCGAATTTGGGACCGCCAAACACCTTC
J gene: TRBJ2-2; D gene: TRBD1; CDR3 length: 15; V gene: TRBV18; clone size: few; CDR3 protein: CASSPRDRETGELFF; CDR3 DNA: TGTGCCAGCTCACCACGGGACAGGGAGACCGGGGAGCTGTTTTTT
J gene: TRBJ1-6; D gene: .; CDR3 length: 14; V gene: TRBV28; clone size: many; CDR3 protein: CASRQGFYNSPLHF; CDR3 DNA: TGTGCCAGCAGGCAGGGCTTCTATAATTCACCCCTCCACTTT
J gene: TRBJ2-5; D gene: .; CDR3 length: 15; V gene: TRBV7-6; clone size: many; CDR3 protein: CASSLMGRLGETQYF; CDR3 DNA: TGTGCCAGCAGCCTCATGGGCAGGTTGGGGGAGACCCAGTACTTC
J gene: TRBJ2-2; D gene: .; CDR3 length: 15; V gene: TRBV6-2/TRBV6-3; clone size: .; CDR3 protein: CASSYFGVDTGELFF; CDR3 DNA: TGTGCCAGCAGTTACTTCGGAGTGGACACCGGGGAGCTGTTTTTT
J gene: TRBJ2-2; D gene: .; CDR3 length: 15; V gene: TRBV4-1; clone size: few; CDR3 protein: CASSQDLLVPGELFF; CDR3 DNA: TGCGCCAGCAGCCAAGATTTGCTAGTGCCCGGGGAGCTGTTTTTT
J gene: TRBJ2-1; D gene: .; CDR3 length: 16; V gene: TRBV12-3/TRBV12-4; clone size: many; CDR3 protein: CASSLTVDLSYNEQFF; CDR3 DNA: TGTGCCAGCAGCCTTACGGTGGACCTCTCCTACAATGAGCAGTTCTTC
J gene: TRBJ2-7; D gene: TRBD2; CDR3 length: 14; V gene: TRBV18; clone size: many; CDR3 protein: CASSRTSGRSEQYF; CDR3 DNA: TGTGCCAGCTCTAGAACTAGCGGGAGATCCGAGCAGTACTTC
J gene: TRBJ2-5; D gene: .; CDR3 length: 13; V gene: TRBV2; clone size: many; CDR3 protein: CASSDSGQETQYF; CDR3 DNA: TGTGCCAGCAGTGATTCAGGGCAAGAGACCCAGTACTTC
J gene: TRBJ2-3; D gene: .; CDR3 length: 15; V gene: TRBV3-1; clone size: many; CDR3 protein: CASSQVGTRTDTQYF; CDR3 DNA: TGTGCCAGCAGCCAAGTTGGCACCCGCACAGATACGCAGTATTTT
J gene: TRBJ2-1; D gene: TRBD2; CDR3 length: 16; V gene: TRBV6-2/TRBV6-3; clone size: .; CDR3 protein: CASIERASGSTNEQFF; CDR3 DNA: TGTGCCAGCATCGAACGAGCTAGCGGGAGTACTAATGAGCAGTTCTTC
J gene: TRBJ2-3; D gene: TRBD2; CDR3 length: 14; V gene: TRBV5-4; clone size: .; CDR3 protein: CASSAGLEEDTQYF; CDR3 DNA: TGTGCCAGCAGCGCGGGACTAGAAGAAGATACGCAGTATTTT
J gene: TRBJ2-7; D gene: TRBD1; CDR3 length: 15; V gene: TRBV18; clone size: few; CDR3 protein: CASSPTTGAAYEQYF; CDR3 DNA: TGTGCCAGCTCCCCCACGACAGGGGCTGCCTACGAGCAGTACTTC
J gene: TRBJ2-3; D gene: .; CDR3 length: 15; V gene: TRBV14; clone size: few; CDR3 protein: CASSQESIFTDTQYF; CDR3 DNA: TGTGCCAGCAGCCAAGAATCAATCTTCACAGATACGCAGTATTTT
J gene: TRBJ1-2; D gene: .; CDR3 length: 14; V gene: TRBV4-1; clone size: .; CDR3 protein: CASSRLGGGDGYTF; CDR3 DNA: TGCGCCAGCAGCCGCTTGGGGGGAGGGGATGGCTACACCTTC
J gene: TRBJ2-7; D gene: .; CDR3 length: 12; V gene: TRBV29-1; clone size: many; CDR3 protein: CSAGASTYEQYF; CDR3 DNA: TGCAGCGCAGGGGCGTCGACCTACGAGCAGTACTTC
J gene: TRBJ2-3; D gene: .; CDR3 length: 13; V gene: TRBV27; clone size: many; CDR3 protein: CASSFWGGDTQYF; CDR3 DNA: TGTGCCAGCAGTTTTTGGGGCGGAGATACGCAGTATTTT
J gene: TRBJ1-5; D gene: .; CDR3 length: 17; V gene: TRBV3-1; clone size: many; CDR3 protein: CASSQGPSMVWNQPQHF; CDR3 DNA: TGTGCCAGCAGCCAAGGTCCATCGATGGTGTGGAATCAGCCCCAGCATTTT
J gene: TRBJ1-2; D gene: .; CDR3 length: 12; V gene: TRBV19; clone size: .; CDR3 protein: CASRQKNYGYTF; CDR3 DNA: TGTGCCAGTAGACAGAAGAACTATGGCTACACCTTC
J gene: TRBJ2-3; D gene: TRBD2; CDR3 length: 16; V gene: TRBV7-2; clone size: many; CDR3 protein: CASSSFAGVGTDTQYF; CDR3 DNA: TGTGCCAGCAGCTCCTTTGCGGGAGTCGGCACAGATACGCAGTATTTT
J gene: TRBJ2-5; D gene: TRBD2; CDR3 length: 18; V gene: TRBV28; clone size: many; CDR3 protein: CASRPVASGRSYKETQYF; CDR3 DNA: TGTGCCAGCAGACCGGTGGCTAGCGGGAGGTCTTATAAAGAGACCCAGTACTTC
J gene: TRBJ2-7; D gene: .; CDR3 length: 13; V gene: TRBV7-9; clone size: many; CDR3 protein: CASSSNPIYEQYF; CDR3 DNA: TGTGCCAGCAGCTCCAACCCGATCTACGAGCAGTACTTC
J gene: TRBJ1-1; D gene: .; CDR3 length: 13; V gene: TRBV6-1; clone size: many; CDR3 protein: CASIIRADTEAFF; CDR3 DNA: TGTGCCAGCATAATTAGGGCGGACACTGAAGCTTTCTTT
J gene: TRBJ2-5; D gene: .; CDR3 length: 17; V gene: TRBV15; clone size: .; CDR3 protein: CATSRGREQGTEETQYF; CDR3 DNA: TGTGCCACCAGCAGGGGCCGGGAACAGGGGACTGAGGAGACCCAGTACTTC
J gene: TRBJ2-2; D gene: .; CDR3 length: 13; V gene: TRBV6-5; clone size: few; CDR3 protein: CASSYTGLGELFF; CDR3 DNA: TGTGCCAGCAGTTACACAGGGTTGGGGGAGCTGTTTTTT
J gene: TRBJ2-7; D gene: TRBD2; CDR3 length: 11; V gene: TRBV12-3/TRBV12-4; clone size: many; CDR3 protein: CASTSGYEQYF; CDR3 DNA: TGTGCCAGCACTAGCGGCTACGAGCAGTACTTC
J gene: TRBJ2-7; D gene: .; CDR3 length: 14; V gene: TRBV18; clone size: few; CDR3 protein: CASSPSVDRYEQYF; CDR3 DNA: TGTGCCAGCTCACCGTCGGTTGATCGGTACGAGCAGTACTTC
J gene: TRBJ2-3; D gene: TRBD2; CDR3 length: 16; V gene: TRBV27; clone size: .; CDR3 protein: CASSLRASGSPDTQYF; CDR3 DNA: TGTGCCAGCAGTTTAAGGGCTAGCGGGAGTCCAGATACGCAGTATTTT